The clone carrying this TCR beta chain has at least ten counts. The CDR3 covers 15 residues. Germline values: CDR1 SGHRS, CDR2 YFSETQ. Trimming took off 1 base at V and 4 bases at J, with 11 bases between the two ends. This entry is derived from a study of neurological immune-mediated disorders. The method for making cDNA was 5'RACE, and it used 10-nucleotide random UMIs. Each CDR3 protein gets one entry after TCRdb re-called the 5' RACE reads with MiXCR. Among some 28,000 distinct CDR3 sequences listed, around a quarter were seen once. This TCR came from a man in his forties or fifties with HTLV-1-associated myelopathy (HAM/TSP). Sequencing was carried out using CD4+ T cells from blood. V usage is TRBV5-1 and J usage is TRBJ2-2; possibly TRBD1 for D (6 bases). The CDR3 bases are TGCGCCAGCAGCTTGTGGACAGACCCCACCGGGGAGCTGTTTTTT. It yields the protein CASSLWTDPTGELFF.